The present entry profiles one T cell receptor beta chain with its context. Germline V gives CDR1 LGHNA, CDR2 YSLEER. V was shortened by 4 bases and J by 3 bases, with 14 bases between the two germline ends. The CDR3 covers 15 residues. These data belong to a study of blood T cell repertoires in COVID-19. Whole-study context: Italy, Spain and the United States were the sources of the convalescent and acute COVID-19 samples. The cDNA or gDNA used as material had been derived from T cells, B-cell-depleted T cells, or PBMCs.

In the source study's methods: Reference gene primer amplification in the assay estimated nucleated cell counts. This table comes from immunoSEQ multiplex PCR, and its TCRdb copy is limited to in-frame clones, with some not included. The DNA gave D and trimming, while V, J and clone size come from that table. The data hold fewer than 150,000 clones, with about 91% observed a single time. This TCR was recovered from a woman aged 45 to 65 with active or convalescent COVID-19. The V gene is TRBV4-3, the J gene TRBJ2-3; no reliable D call. Input material: peripheral blood. CDR3 coding DNA: TGCGCCAGCAGCCCGAGCGCCTTGAGGACAGATACGCAGTATTTT. It is translated as CASSPSALRTDTQYF.